These 4 T cell receptor beta chains were all obtained from the same sample, sequenced in a study of Graves' ophthalmopathy and Graves' hyperthyroidism. Researchers took RNA transcripts and amplified TCR beta CDR3 regions from them. In the first round, RT-PCR was carried out with HTBI primers, and a multiplex PCR formed the second round. One entry per CDR3 protein, called by TCRdb with MiXCR from the multiplex PCR reads. This table holds 200,000 to 250,000 distinct CDR3 sequences, roughly 50% found once. The source material was peripheral blood. These receptors were obtained from an adult man with Graves' ophthalmopathy.

This chain links TRBV7-3 with TRBJ2-2; D remains unclear. The CDR3 contains 12 residues. The germline CDR1 and CDR2 sequences are SGHTA and FQGTGA. V lost 4 bases, J lost 7 bases, and 7 bases lay in between. The CDR3 region has the DNA TGTGCCAGCAGCTCCCGCCTCGGGGAGCTGTTTTTT. Translated, it gives CASSSRLGELFF. The variable domain in full, with the rest retrieved from reference TRBV7-3 and TRBJ2-2, is GAGVSQTPSNKVTEKGKYVELRCDPISGHTALYWYRQSLGQGPEFLIYFQGTGAADDSGLPNDRFFAVRPEGSVSTLKIQRTERGDSAVYLCASSSRLGELFFGEGSRLTVL.

This chain joins TRBV9 and TRBJ1-2; possibly TRBD1 for D (5 bases). This CDR3 has 17 amino acids. Germline CDR1 reads SGDLS; CDR2 reads YYNGEE. V lost 3 bases and J 1 base, leaving 19 bases between the germline ends. CDR3 sequence: CASSAVDSMRLNYGYTF. CDR3 coding DNA: TGTGCCAGCAGCGCCGTTGACAGCATGCGACTTAACTATGGCTACACCTTC.

The chain is built from TRBV9 and TRBJ2-7, with TRBD1 matching 8 bases. Germline CDR1 reads SGDLS; CDR2 reads YYNGEE. The CDR3 runs to 13 residues. The junction had 7 bases not matched to a gene; V was cut back by 4 bases and J by 7 bases. This chain's CDR3 is CASSLDRGREQYF. As DNA, the CDR3 is TGTGCCAGCAGCTTAGACAGGGGACGAGAGCAGTACTTC.

This chain connects TRBV5-4 to TRBJ2-7; the D gene is possibly TRBD2 (5 bases). Trimming shortened V by 4 bases and J by 6 bases, and 20 bases separated the two germline ends. This CDR3 spans 15 amino acids. Germline assignment: CDR1 SGHNT and CDR2 YYREEE (reference sequence). The chain's CDR3 is CASSPRTEVWSEQYF. As DNA, the CDR3 is TGTGCCAGCAGCCCTAGGACGGAGGTATGGAGCGAGCAGTACTTC.